This TCR beta chain was recorded in a study of blood T cell repertoires in COVID-19. Study context: Samples of COVID-19 (acute and convalescent) were obtained from the United States, Italy and Spain. PBMCs, B-cell-depleted T cells, or T cells were the source of the cDNA or gDNA that made up the material.

Unmatched junction bases numbered 7, after V lost 2 bases and J lost 7 bases. The CDR3 length is 14 residues. From germline, CDR1 is GTSNPN and CDR2 SVGIG (reference sequence). Concerning this clone: This sequence may be a read error, since a much larger clone differs from it by one base.

Study processing details: Scientists estimated how many nucleated cells there were by amplifying reference gene primers. Using immunoSEQ multiplex PCR, the repertoire was profiled, and TCRdb retains in-frame clones only, with some absent. From that table come the V and J calls and clone size; the DNA was used to work out D and trimming. The sample includes 340,000 or so clones, 83% seen only once; the top ten take around 3%. This sequence was found in a man between 25 and 39 years old with active or convalescent COVID-19. The sequencing input was peripheral blood. The genes are TRBV30 and TRBJ2-5; 10 bases fit TRBD2. The CDR3 DNA sequence: TGTGCCTGGAGTCCAACTAGCGGGGCCGGGACCCAGTACTTC. The encoded protein is CAWSPTSGAGTQYF.